A selection of T cell receptor beta chains follows, all from one sample in a study of T-cell reconstitution after alpha-beta-depleted transplantation in children. MiXCR, applied by TCRdb to the PCR reads, yields one record per CDR3 protein. The profile shows fewer than 400,000 distinct CDR3 sequences, about a quarter of them singletons. The sequences come from PBMCs, mostly from graft donor cells, collected 180 days after TCRalphabeta/CD19-depleted stem cell transplant. The source of these receptors is a male patient between 10 and 17 years old who had a stem cell transplant for acute lymphoblastic leukemia, so the T cells may come from the graft donor. Each CDR3 is given with its conserved first and last residue. Each record gives: V gene, J gene, clone size, CDR3 protein. Not every row has a clone size; where given, it reads once, few, many or a size class.

v_gene: TRBV5-6; j_gene: TRBJ2-2; abundance: few; CDR3aa: CASSLTLNTGELFF
v_gene: TRBV11-2; j_gene: TRBJ1-1; abundance: NA; CDR3aa: CASSFQMWVEAFF
v_gene: TRBV29-1; j_gene: TRBJ2-3; abundance: many; CDR3aa: CSVGTSGRADTQYF
v_gene: TRBV18; j_gene: TRBJ2-5; abundance: NA; CDR3aa: CASSPLPPAERAETQYF
v_gene: TRBV5-1; j_gene: TRBJ2-5; abundance: few; CDR3aa: CASSLGTDLPVRTQYF
v_gene: TRBV12-3/TRBV12-4; j_gene: TRBJ1-2; abundance: few; CDR3aa: CASSLITYGYTF
v_gene: TRBV7-6; j_gene: TRBJ2-3; abundance: NA; CDR3aa: CASSPVTDTQYF
v_gene: TRBV7-9; j_gene: TRBJ2-5; abundance: NA; CDR3aa: CASSPSGILQETQYF
v_gene: TRBV4-2; j_gene: TRBJ2-1; abundance: NA; CDR3aa: CASSPGERAYNEQFF
v_gene: TRBV12-5; j_gene: TRBJ1-5; abundance: NA; CDR3aa: CASGLVTGDSNQPQHF
v_gene: TRBV7-4; j_gene: TRBJ2-1; abundance: few; CDR3aa: CASSFCGGEQFF
v_gene: TRBV4-1; j_gene: TRBJ2-7; abundance: NA; CDR3aa: CASSQAPLSHEQYF
v_gene: TRBV4-1; j_gene: TRBJ2-7; abundance: few; CDR3aa: CASSQEDRGPYEQYF
v_gene: TRBV9; j_gene: TRBJ2-7; abundance: NA; CDR3aa: CASKYEQYF
v_gene: TRBV11-2; j_gene: TRBJ2-7; abundance: few; CDR3aa: CASESFRDGVYEQYF